One and the same sample provided the 13 T cell receptor beta chains below, sequenced in a study of PD-1 blockade in classical Hodgkin lymphoma. Clones were sequenced by immunoSEQ multiplex PCR, and TCRdb holds only the in-frame ones, with some missing. Among thousands of clones listed, roughly 80% were seen once. Brentuximab vedotin exposure varied among the patients, all of whom had relapsed after autologous stem cell transplantation. The specimen comprised peripheral blood mononuclear cells (PBMCs), sampled at baseline. The receptors derive from a human donor with classical Hodgkin lymphoma.

The chain joins TRBV12-5 to TRBJ2-1; possible D gene TRBD2, 5 bases. CDR3 size: 14 residues. Germline loops: CDR1 LGHNT, CDR2 FRNRAP. The chain's CDR3 is CVGSKGDPYNEQFF. CDR3 bases: TGTGTAGGGTCCAAGGGAGACCCCTACAATGAGCAGTTCTTC.

A note on this clone: In the same sample, other DNA sequences code for this CDR3. The rearrangement joins TRBV5-1 to TRBJ2-4; TRBD2 might be the D (5 bases). Germline CDR1 SGHRS, CDR2 YFSETQ. This CDR3 region has 13 residues. The V end lost 5 bases, the J end lost 3 bases, and 9 bases lay between the germline ends. CDR3 protein: CASSRGDKNIQYF. The CDR3 DNA sequence: TGCGCCAGCAGTCGGGGAGACAAAAACATTCAGTACTTC.

The gene calls are TRBV4-3 and TRBJ2-2; the match to TRBD1 covers 8 bases. The CDR3 is 15 amino acids. V dropped 4 bases and J dropped 8; count of bases not matched to a gene: 9. CDR1 and CDR2 from the germline V gene are LGHNA and YSLEER. CDR3 region: CASSPRDRLLGELFF. DNA of the CDR3: TGCGCCAGCAGCCCCCGGGACAGGCTTCTAGGGGAGCTGTTTTTT.

In DNA form, the CDR3 reads TGTGCCAGCAGCTTAGGAGGGCCCCGGCTTGAGCAGTTCTTC. Amino acid sequence: CASSLGGPRLEQFF. The chain recombines TRBV11-2 with TRBJ2-1, with D possibly being TRBD2 (5 bases). From germline, CDR1 is SGHAT and CDR2 FQNNGV. The CDR3 runs 14 residues. Trimming stripped 1 base from V and 9 bases from J, with 13 bases between.

The chain employs TRBV19 and TRBJ2-5; 7 positions agree with TRBD1. The V gene end was trimmed by 8 bases and the J gene end by 5 bases; junction bases not matched to a gene: 14. Germline-derived CDR1 and CDR2 are LNHDA and SQIVND (reference sequence). This CDR3 spans 15 amino acids. This CDR3 reads CASGVQGQARETQYF. CDR3 DNA: TGTGCCAGTGGAGTTCAAGGACAGGCAAGGGAGACCCAGTACTTC.

The V gene is TRBV6-5, the J gene TRBJ1-2; D is uncertain. Trimming took 6 bases from V and 0 from J, leaving 5 bases between them. The germline gives CDR1 MNHEY, CDR2 SVGAGI. The CDR3 length is 12 residues. CDR3 residues: CASRVANYGYTF. The CDR3 nucleotides read TGTGCCAGCAGAGTGGCTAACTATGGCTACACCTTC.

The chain joins TRBV7-2 to TRBJ2-3; D gene uncertain. Germline loops: CDR1 SGHTA, CDR2 FQGNSA. The CDR3 has 13 amino acids. V was cut by 4 bases and J by 5 bases, with 10 bases left in between. CDR3 protein: CASSSQPQDTQYF. Written as DNA, the CDR3 is TGTGCCAGCAGCTCACAACCACAAGATACGCAGTATTTT.

This clone was recorded only once. This chain links TRBV4-3 with TRBJ2-7; 7 positions agree with TRBD1. Germline V gives CDR1 LGHNA, CDR2 YSLEER. Trimming cost V 4 bases and J 3 bases; bases outside gene matches: 12. This CDR3 region has 16 residues. CDR3 protein: CASSLGWGQFHYEQYF. The CDR3 nucleotides read TGCGCCAGCAGCCTAGGGTGGGGACAGTTCCACTACGAGCAGTACTTC.

The chain carries TRBV4-3 and TRBJ1-5, with unresolved D. The CDR3 has 14 amino acids. Trimming removed 4 bases from V and 4 bases from J, with 11 bases in between. In germline, CDR1 is LGHNA, CDR2 YSLEER. The CDR3 reads CASSPQTVNQPQHF. The CDR3, as DNA: TGCGCCAGCAGCCCCCAGACGGTTAATCAGCCCCAGCATTTT.

The chain uses TRBV9 and TRBJ2-5, with 12 bases aligning to TRBD2. Trimming took 4 bases from V and 5 from J; bases not matched to a gene: 6. Per germline, CDR1 SGDLS and CDR2 YYNGEE. The CDR3 covers 15 residues. The CDR3 region is CASSPRLAGVETQYF. CDR3 DNA sequence: TGTGCCAGCAGCCCCCGACTAGCGGGAGTTGAGACCCAGTACTTC.

The chain uses TRBV12-5 and TRBJ2-3; D is undetermined. Germline V CDR1 and CDR2: LGHNT, FRNRAP. CDR3 size: 14 residues. Trimming cost V 0 bases and J 5 bases, with 9 bases left between them. CDR3 nucleotides: TGTGCTAGTGGTTTGGTTGGGATTCAAGATACGCAGTATTTT. Translating it yields CASGLVGIQDTQYF.

The DNA of the CDR3 is TGTGCCAGCAGCTTGGACAATTACGAGCAGTACTTC. Protein: CASSLDNYEQYF. The chain recombines TRBV7-6 with TRBJ2-7; D is possibly TRBD1 (5 bases). CDR3 length: 12 amino acids. Germline lookup yields CDR1 SGHVS and CDR2 FNYEAQ. V was clipped by 3 bases and J by 4 bases, with 7 bases between them.

The V and J genes are TRBV4-1 and TRBJ2-7; D not resolved. The CDR3 consists of 14 residues. The germline gives CDR1 MGHRA, CDR2 YSYEKL. V lost 1 base, J lost 3 bases, and 10 bases lay in between. Here the CDR3 reads CASSQVSSNYEQYF. The DNA of the CDR3 is TGCGCCAGCAGCCAAGTGTCTAGTAACTACGAGCAGTACTTC.